These 15 T cell receptor beta chains originate from one sample sequenced in a study of shared clonotypes between healthy human individuals. TCRdb keeps only in-frame clones here, not all; method: immunoSEQ multiplex PCR. This sample carries about 1.1 million clones, 77% of them seen once, and the ten largest clones take over 0.8%. Sequenced input: memory CD4+ T cells from PBMCs. The subset denotes: CD45RA-negative fraction. Source of these receptors: a young man in good health. Some clones in this sample may be carry-over from other donors' samples.

This clone came up a few times. The gene calls are TRBV6-1 and TRBJ2-3; TRBD2 aligns across 7 bases. This CDR3 contains 12 residues. Germline assignment: CDR1 MNHNS and CDR2 SASEGT. Trimming at V came to 7 bases and at J to 8 bases, leaving 6 bases not matched to a gene. The CDR3 region is CASTAGARTQYF. The CDR3 DNA reads as TGTGCCAGCACGGCGGGAGCACGTACGCAGTATTTT.

There are a few counts of this clone. The rearrangement links TRBV2 to TRBJ2-3; 9 bases map to TRBD1. Trimming took 6 bases from V and 2 from J; bases not matched to a gene: 9. CDR1 is SNHLY, CDR2 FYNNEI, per germline. This CDR3 comprises 16 residues. CDR3 nucleotides: TGTGCCAGCAGCCTATACGGGACAGGGAACACAGATACGCAGTATTTT. Its protein product is CASSLYGTGNTDTQYF.

This clone was seen a handful of times. The V and J genes are TRBV27 and TRBJ1-2; D is ambiguous. The CDR3 is 14 residues long. Trimming took off 2 bases at V and 3 bases at J, with 10 bases between the two ends. Germline V gives CDR1 MNHEY, CDR2 SMNVEV (reference sequence). CDR3 region: CASSLGYYDYGYTF. In DNA form, the CDR3 reads TGTGCCAGCAGTTTAGGTTACTATGACTATGGCTACACCTTC.

CDR3 loop: CASSPYGTDSYEQYF. CDR3 DNA: TGTGCCAGCTCACCATACGGGACAGATTCCTACGAGCAGTACTTC. J is TRBJ2-7 and V is TRBV18; 7 bases are shared with TRBD1. The CDR3 is 15 residues long. Per germline, CDR1 KGHSH and CDR2 LQKENI. After removal of 2 bases from V and 1 base from J, the junction contained 5 bases not matched to a gene.

This chain links TRBV28 with TRBJ2-1; TRBD1 or TRBD2 may be the D gene (5 bases each). This CDR3 is built from 15 residues. CDR1 is MDHEN, CDR2 SYDVKM, per germline. The ends were cut back, 6 bases at V and 0 bases at J, with 12 bases in the middle. CDR3 protein: CASSPAGSSYNEQFF. The CDR3 coding sequence is TGTGCCAGCAGCCCGGCAGGGAGCTCCTACAATGAGCAGTTCTTC.

The chain employs TRBV4-1 and TRBJ2-1, with 12 bases aligning to TRBD2. V trimming: 2 bases; J trimming: 8 bases; junction bases outside the gene matches: 7. Germline V lookup: CDR1 MGHRA, CDR2 YSYEKL. The CDR3 length is 16 residues. The CDR3 reads CASSQPTSGSFYEQFF. The CDR3 region has the DNA TGCGCCAGCAGCCAACCGACTAGCGGGAGTTTCTATGAGCAGTTCTTC.

The chain links TRBV6-6 to TRBJ1-4; 10 nucleotides align to TRBD1. The J segment lost 8 bases and the V segment lost 5 bases, leaving 8 bases of the junction unmatched. This CDR3 contains 15 residues. The germline V gene has CDR1 MNHNY and CDR2 SVGAGI (reference sequence). CDR3 nucleotides: TGTGCCAGCAGTCTAAGACAGGGGGCAAGAGAAAAACTGTTTTTT. Protein product: CASSLRQGAREKLFF.

The chain is built from TRBV11-2 and TRBJ2-5; the match to TRBD2 covers 11 bases. Germline trimming cut 3 bases from V and 7 bases from J; bases unmatched to any gene: 13. Germline CDR1 reads SGHAT; CDR2 reads FQNNGV. CDR3 length: 17 residues. The CDR3 DNA reads TGTGCCAGCAGCTTTTACGGTATAGCGGGAGGGCCGGGGACCCAGTACTTC. As protein: CASSFYGIAGGPGTQYF. The complete variable domain, with remaining parts taken from reference TRBV11-2 and TRBJ2-5, reads EAGVAQSPRYKIIEKRQSVAFWCNPISGHATLYWYQQILGQGPKLLIQFQNNGVVDDSQLPKDRFSAERLKGVDSTLKIQPAKLEDSAVYLCASSFYGIAGGPGTQYFGPGTRLLVL.

CDR3: CSVLTLGSSPYEQYF. In DNA, the CDR3 is TGCAGCGTTCTCACTTTGGGGTCTAGTCCCTACGAGCAGTACTTC. The chain has TRBV29-1 and TRBJ2-5, with no clear D. The DNA end is a closer match to TRBJ2-7, so the J assignment may be wrong. This CDR3 spans 15 amino acids. Germline CDR1 and CDR2: SQVTM and ANQGSEA.

The rearrangement joins TRBV7-2 to TRBJ2-7; TRBD1 agrees at 7 bases. Germline V lookup: CDR1 SGHTA, CDR2 FQGNSA. Trimming cost V 5 bases and J 5 bases; bases outside gene matches: 6. The CDR3 totals 13 residues. The CDR3, as DNA: TGTGCCAGCAGCACCACAGGGGCCCACGAGCAGTACTTC. This sequence encodes CASSTTGAHEQYF.

This clone has only a few counts. Other DNA sequences from this sample encode an identical CDR3 as well. The chain uses TRBV28 and TRBJ2-7; D remains ambiguous. The germline V gene encodes CDR1 MDHEN and CDR2 SYDVKM. V lost 3 bases and J lost 2, with 8 bases in between. The CDR3 is made up of 13 amino acids. CDR3 in amino acids: CASSFPGTYEQYF. The CDR3 nucleotides read TGTGCCAGCAGTTTTCCCGGTACCTACGAGCAGTACTTC.

The chain links TRBV7-2 to TRBJ2-5; D is unclear. This CDR3 is built from 13 residues. Per germline, CDR1 SGHTA and CDR2 FQGNSA. V was shortened by 2 bases and J by 5 bases, with 9 bases between the two germline ends. CDR3 sequence reads: CASSLSRVETQYF. DNA of the CDR3: TGTGCCAGCAGCTTAAGTAGAGTTGAGACCCAGTACTTC. Full variable domain (rest looked up from reference TRBV7-2 and TRBJ2-5): GAGVSQSPSNKVTEKGKDVELRCDPISGHTALYWYRQSLGQGLEFLIYFQGNSAPDKSGLPSDRFSAERTGGSVSTLTIQRTQQEDSAVYLCASSLSRVETQYFGPGTRLLVL.

Concerning this clone itself: A far larger clone is one nucleotide away, so this likely arose from a read error. DNA for the CDR3: TGTGCCAGCCTCAGGGAAAACATTCAGTACTTC. This gives the protein CASLRENIQYF. The genes are TRBV6-1 and TRBJ2-4; D might be TRBD1 (5 bases). Germline V gives CDR1 MNHNS, CDR2 SASEGT. The CDR3 runs 11 residues. The germline V and J ends were trimmed by 8 bases and 5 bases, with 7 bases remaining between them.

This sequence joins TRBV2 and TRBJ2-7; maybe TRBD1 (8 bases). The V gene lost 4 bases and the J gene lost 6 bases, with 16 bases spanning the gap. CDR3 length: 14 residues. Germline CDR1 reads SNHLY; CDR2 reads FYNNEI. The CDR3 coding sequence is TGTGCCAGCAGTGTCGGGCACAGGGGGGGCGAGCAGTACTTC. Translated: CASSVGHRGGEQYF.

The CDR3 sequence: CASSAGHSSYEQYF. The CDR3 nucleotides are TGTGCCAGCAGCGCCGGACATAGCTCCTACGAGCAGTACTTC. V and J are TRBV5-6 and TRBJ2-7; perhaps TRBD1 as D (5 bases). The CDR3 covers 14 residues. Germline V gene data show CDR1 as SGHDT and CDR2 as YYEEEE. Between the trimmed V and J ends, which lost 4 bases and 0 bases, there was a span of 11 bases.